The 31 T cell receptor beta chains in this list originate from one sample, sequenced in a study of T-cell reconstitution after alpha-beta-depleted transplantation in children. Preparation of the TCRbeta library used unique molecular identifiers. A single record per CDR3 protein comes from TCRdb applying MiXCR to the PCR reads. The sample has approximately 190,000 distinct CDR3 sequences; approximately 8.4% are singletons. The sample in question was PBMCs, mostly from graft donor cells, obtained 360 days after TCRalphabeta/CD19-depleted stem cell transplant. The receptor set was obtained from a male patient between 2 and 15 years old who had a stem cell transplant for acute myeloid leukemia, so the T cells may come from the graft donor.

The chain uses TRBV7-6 and TRBJ1-3; D not certain. Trimming shortened V by 0 bases and J by 0 bases, and 15 bases separated the two germline ends. In germline, CDR1 is SGHVS, CDR2 FNYEAQ. The CDR3 has 18 residues. CDR3 sequence (DNA): TGTGCCAGCAGCTTAGCGGATTGGGAAGGGAGCTCTGGAAACACCATATATTTT. This sequence encodes CASSLADWEGSSGNTIYF.

This clonotype occurred a few times. This rearrangement joins TRBV2 to TRBJ2-5, with 11 bases matching TRBD2. V gave up 8 bases and J gave up 5 bases; unmatched junction bases: 10. The germline gives CDR1 SNHLY, CDR2 FYNNEI. CDR3 length equals 15 residues. The CDR3 spells CASGTSGGPRETQYF. The CDR3 region has the DNA TGTGCCAGCGGGACTAGCGGAGGACCCAGGGAGACCCAGTACTTC.

The J gene is TRBJ2-7, the V gene TRBV20-1; tentatively, D is TRBD1 (6 bases). The V end lost 6 bases, the J end lost 7 bases, and 10 bases lay between the germline ends. There are 10 residues in the CDR3. Germline V CDR1 and CDR2: DFQATT, SNEGSKA (reference sequence). The CDR3 nucleotides are TGCAGTGCGAAACAGGGAGAGCAGTACTTC. Amino acid sequence: CSAKQGEQYF.

This clonotype was seen many times. The chain is built from TRBV7-3 and TRBJ2-3, with D maybe TRBD1 (5 bases). Per germline, CDR1 SGHTA and CDR2 FQGTGA. The CDR3 is 17 residues long. Trimming shortened V by 5 bases and J by 3 bases, and 21 bases separated the two germline ends. This CDR3 is CASSPRPSSKGTDTQYF. CDR3 DNA: TGTGCCAGCAGCCCGCGACCCAGTTCGAAGGGGACAGATACGCAGTATTTT.

This chain links TRBV29-1 with TRBJ2-3; no clear D gene. The CDR3 has 12 amino acids. V was pared by 6 bases and J by 2 bases, with 9 bases between. Germline CDR1 is SQVTM and CDR2 is ANQGSEA. Here the CDR3 DNA reads TGCAGCGTCGGTCACCACACAGATACGCAGTATTTT. This translates into CSVGHHTDTQYF.

The V gene is TRBV20-1, the J gene TRBJ2-1; 10 bases map to TRBD2. J gave up 0 bases and V 6 bases, and 5 bases lay outside the gene matches. Germline V gives CDR1 DFQATT, CDR2 SNEGSKA (reference sequence). The CDR3 is 15 residues long. CDR3 in amino acids: CSAPLAGDSYNEQFF. For the CDR3, the DNA is TGCAGTGCCCCGCTAGCGGGGGACTCCTACAATGAGCAGTTCTTC.

This clonotype was counted a few times. This rearrangement joins TRBV7-9 to TRBJ1-5; D is unresolved. CDR1 is SEHNR and CDR2 is FQNEAQ in the germline V gene (reference sequence). The CDR3 contains 14 residues. With 2 bases removed from V and 3 bases from J, the gap between germline ends came to 8 bases. CDR3 region: CASSLMGSNQPQHF. CDR3 in DNA: TGTGCCAGCAGCTTAATGGGTTCCAATCAGCCCCAGCATTTT.

This clonotype was seen more than once but under ten times. V gene TRBV11-1 combines with J gene TRBJ2-1; unclear D gene. The CDR3 is 12 amino acids. Germline V gene data show CDR1 as SGHAT and CDR2 as FQDESV (reference sequence). Trimming left V 3 bases short and J 8 bases short, with 8 bases between. The CDR3 DNA reads as TGTGCCAGCAGCTTTCAACGGGATGAGCAGTTCTTC. Amino acids: CASSFQRDEQFF.

This clonotype has just a few counts. The chain recombines TRBV7-9 with TRBJ2-3; perhaps TRBD1 as D (6 bases). Germline values: CDR1 SEHNR, CDR2 FQNEAQ (reference sequence). Deletions cut 1 base from V and 6 bases from J, with 11 bases between. The CDR3 is 14 residues long. This CDR3 is CASSLGLQGDTQYF. In DNA form, the CDR3 reads TGTGCCAGCAGCTTAGGTCTCCAGGGGGATACGCAGTATTTT.

This clonotype has ten or more counts. This rearrangement joins TRBV29-1 to TRBJ2-5, with 8 bases fitting TRBD1. The CDR3 length is 13 residues. The germline V gene encodes CDR1 SQVTM and CDR2 ANQGSEA. The ends lost 4 bases at V and 2 bases at J; junction bases unmatched: 3. The CDR3 DNA is TGCAGCGTTGGACAGGGGTTACAAGAGACCCAGTACTTC. As protein: CSVGQGLQETQYF.

This clonotype was seen only once. In nucleotides, the CDR3 is TGTGCCACCGATCCGGGGTTGGACACCGGGGAGCTGTTTTTT. Translating it yields CATDPGLDTGELFF. The gene calls are TRBV15 and TRBJ2-2; tentative D call: TRBD2 (5 bases). Germline-derived CDR1 and CDR2 are LNHNV and YYDKDF (reference sequence). CDR3 size: 14 residues. V was clipped by 8 bases and J by 3 bases, with 13 bases between them.

The rearrangement uses TRBV19 and TRBJ2-7; 8 nucleotides agree with TRBD2. Germline trimming cut 5 bases from V and 1 base from J; bases unmatched to any gene: 7. The CDR3 is 15 amino acids. Germline CDR1 reads LNHDA; CDR2 reads SQIVND (reference sequence). CDR3 loop: CASSLSGSFSYEQYF. DNA of the CDR3: TGTGCCAGTAGTTTAAGCGGGAGCTTTTCCTACGAGCAGTACTTC.

V usage is TRBV4-3 and J usage is TRBJ2-7; unclear D gene. V was trimmed by 2 bases and J by 7 bases, leaving 9 bases between them. From germline, CDR1 is LGHNA and CDR2 YSLEER. The CDR3 has 12 residues. The CDR3 sequence: CASSQHDGEQYF. The CDR3 DNA follows: TGCGCCAGCAGCCAACACGACGGGGAGCAGTACTTC.

This clonotype was counted between two and nine times. The genes are TRBV4-2 and TRBJ2-7, with 11 bases aligning to TRBD2. The CDR3 is made up of 17 amino acids. V was pared by 0 bases and J by 2 bases, with 6 bases of the junction left unmatched. Germline assignment: CDR1 LGHNA and CDR2 YNFKEQ. CDR3 residues: CASSQDGSGRAPYEQYF. The CDR3 nucleotides read TGTGCCAGCAGCCAAGATGGTAGCGGGAGGGCCCCCTACGAGCAGTACTTC.

The sample holds a few counts of this clonotype. The V and J genes are TRBV7-2 and TRBJ2-5; the D is unclear. V was trimmed by 3 bases and J by 4 bases, leaving 9 bases between them. The CDR3 has 13 amino acids. CDR1 and CDR2 from the germline V gene are SGHTA and FQGNSA. CDR3 DNA: TGTGCCAGCAGCTTCCATGGGGTAGAGACCCAGTACTTC. Protein sequence: CASSFHGVETQYF.

This clonotype was seen at least ten times. The V call is TRBV10-3, the J call TRBJ1-2; 7 bases align to TRBD1. With V trimmed by 5 bases and J by 8 bases, 8 bases remained unmatched. This CDR3 is 13 amino acids long. Germline V lookup: CDR1 ENHRY, CDR2 SYGVKD. The CDR3 spells CAISQDRVWGYTF. CDR3 sequence (DNA): TGTGCCATCAGTCAAGACAGGGTTTGGGGCTACACCTTC.

The chain links TRBV29-1 to TRBJ1-1; 7 bases agree with TRBD1. V was pared by 6 bases and J by 11 bases, with 9 bases of the junction left unmatched. Germline CDR1 reads SQVTM; CDR2 reads ANQGSEA. This CDR3 region has 11 residues. DNA for the CDR3: TGCAGCGTGTCACAGGGGTATCGGGCTTTCTTT. Translating gives CSVSQGYRAFF.

This clonotype was seen a few times. The genes are TRBV12-5 and TRBJ2-5; no definite D call. This CDR3 contains 13 residues. Per the germline V gene, CDR1 is LGHNT and CDR2 is FRNRAP. V shed 9 bases and J shed 2 bases, with 13 bases lying between them. The CDR3 protein is CASRIAGQETQYF. Here the CDR3 DNA reads TGTGCTAGCCGAATCGCAGGACAAGAGACCCAGTACTTC.

At least ten counts were recorded for this clonotype. The rearrangement links TRBV29-1 to TRBJ1-2; maybe TRBD1 (5 bases). Germline CDR1 reads SQVTM; CDR2 reads ANQGSEA. V was shortened by 1 base and J by 6 bases, with 9 bases between the two germline ends. CDR3 length: 12 amino acids. This chain's CDR3 is CSVEVRGDGYTF. The CDR3 bases are TGCAGCGTTGAAGTTAGAGGGGATGGCTACACCTTC.

This clonotype has a handful of counts. The chain is built from TRBV28 and TRBJ2-1, with a weak D call TRBD2 (6 bases). Germline V gives CDR1 MDHEN, CDR2 SYDVKM. V was trimmed by 8 bases and J by 7 bases, leaving 15 bases between them. This CDR3 is built from 13 residues. CDR3 sequence: CASFPAGLNEQFF. CDR3 bases: TGTGCCAGCTTTCCAGCGGGCCTGAATGAGCAGTTCTTC.

This clonotype was detected only a few times. This chain joins TRBV5-5 and TRBJ2-5, with unresolved D. The V end was cut by 1 base, the J end by 2 bases, with 9 bases between. Germline-derived CDR1 and CDR2 are SGHKS and YYEKEE (reference sequence). The CDR3 contains 14 residues. CDR3 DNA: TGTGCCAGCAGCTTGACAGTGTCACAAGAGACCCAGTACTTC. Its translation is CASSLTVSQETQYF.

The rearrangement uses TRBV11-2 and TRBJ2-1; 13 bases map to TRBD2. V gave up 1 base and J gave up 0 bases; unmatched junction bases: 12. CDR1 is SGHAT and CDR2 is FQNNGV in the germline V gene. The length of the CDR3 is 21 residues. The CDR3 bases are TGTGCCAGCAGCTTAGGTCTCCCGGGACTAGCGGGGACACGCTCCTACAATGAGCAGTTCTTC. Amino acids: CASSLGLPGLAGTRSYNEQFF.

This clonotype showed up many times. The chain couples TRBV5-1 to TRBJ2-3, with a weak D call TRBD2 (5 bases). CDR1 is SGHRS, CDR2 YFSETQ, per germline. This CDR3 is 14 amino acids long. The V and J ends lost 4 bases and 2 bases respectively, with 11 bases between them. This CDR3 is CASSTGSFTDTQYF. The CDR3 coding sequence is TGCGCCAGCAGCACGGGAAGTTTCACAGATACGCAGTATTTT.

The J gene is TRBJ1-2, the V gene TRBV12-3 or TRBV12-4, with 8 bases matching TRBD1. The CDR3 consists of 12 residues. J was trimmed by 8 bases and V by 4 bases; bases with no gene match: 3. The CDR3 nucleotides read TGTGCCAGCAGTTGGGACAGGAGAGGCTACACCTTC. Its protein is CASSWDRRGYTF.

In this sample, this clonotype turned up many times. The chain recombines TRBV5-1 with TRBJ2-1, with 10 bases that match TRBD2. This CDR3 is 15 amino acids long. Germline CDR1 SGHRS, CDR2 YFSETQ. With 4 bases clipped from V and 9 bases from J, the junction kept 10 bases outside the gene matches. Written as DNA, the CDR3 is TGCGCCAGCAGCCCCCAGCGGGAGGGCCGCGGTGAGCAGTTCTTC. This sequence encodes CASSPQREGRGEQFF.

This clonotype was recorded many times. The chain employs TRBV27 and TRBJ2-7; 8 bases are shared with TRBD2. Germline CDR1 is MNHEY and CDR2 is SMNVEV (reference sequence). V lost 6 bases, J lost 5 bases, and 12 bases stayed unmatched. This CDR3 region has 15 residues. In DNA, the CDR3 is TGTGCCAGCAGCCCTCCGGGACTAGGTTTGAACGAGCAGTACTTC. Translated: CASSPPGLGLNEQYF.

The chain joins TRBV3-1 to TRBJ2-6, with a weak D call TRBD1 (5 bases). Germline CDR1 and CDR2: LGHDT and YNNKEL (reference sequence). V lost 6 bases and J lost 2, with 11 bases in between. The CDR3 has 15 amino acids. The CDR3, as DNA: TGTGCCAGCAGGTACACAGGTCCTGGGGCCAACGTCCTGACTTTC. This gives the protein CASRYTGPGANVLTF.

V usage is TRBV4-2 and J usage is TRBJ1-3; D gene uncertain. The CDR3 totals 17 residues. The ends were cut back, 1 base at V and 0 bases at J, with 13 bases in the middle. Per germline, CDR1 LGHNA and CDR2 YNFKEQ. The CDR3 nucleotides read TGTGCCAGCAGCCAAGCCGGACCAGGTTTCTCTGGAAACACCATATATTTT. Translation gives CASSQAGPGFSGNTIYF.

This clonotype was found a few times. The V call is TRBV7-2, the J call TRBJ2-3; tentative D call: TRBD2 (6 bases). V lost 2 bases and J lost 2, with 14 bases in between. CDR1 and CDR2 from the germline V gene are SGHTA and FQGNSA. This CDR3 is 16 amino acids long. CDR3 sequence (DNA): TGTGCCAGCAGCTTACGTCCCGGGGGATACACAGATACGCAGTATTTT. Its translation: CASSLRPGGYTDTQYF. The full variable domain, rest sourced from reference TRBV7-2 and TRBJ2-3, is GAGVSQSPSNKVTEKGKDVELRCDPISGHTALYWYRQSLGQGLEFLIYFQGNSAPDKSGLPSDRFSAERTGGSVSTLTIQRTQQEDSAVYLCASSLRPGGYTDTQYFGPGTRLTVL.

The chain carries TRBV19 and TRBJ2-7; D is tentatively TRBD1 or TRBD2 (5 bases each). V was clipped by 10 bases and J by 5 bases, with 21 bases between them. Germline V gene lookup returns CDR1 LNHDA and CDR2 SQIVND (reference sequence). The CDR3 covers 14 residues. Here the CDR3 reads CATSAWQGEHEQYF. The CDR3 bases are TGTGCCACCTCGGCCTGGCAGGGAGAACACGAGCAGTACTTC.

The chain recombines TRBV5-1 with TRBJ1-2, with D maybe TRBD1 (6 bases). V dropped 4 bases and J dropped 7 bases, with 17 bases sitting between them. In germline, CDR1 is SGHRS, CDR2 YFSETQ. The CDR3 is 14 residues long. CDR3 sequence: CASSHLTGFGGYTF. In DNA form, the CDR3 reads TGCGCCAGCAGCCATTTAACAGGGTTCGGTGGCTACACCTTC. Full variable domain (outside the CDR3, taken from reference TRBV5-1 and TRBJ1-2): KAGVTQTPRYLIKTRGQQVTLSCSPISGHRSVSWYQQTPGQGLQFLFEYFSETQRNKGNFPGRFSGRQFSNSRSEMNVSTLELGDSALYLCASSHLTGFGGYTFGSGTRLTVV.